A selection of T cell receptor beta chains follows, all from one sample in a study of vaccination effects on CD4 cells after COVID-19. The antigens of these receptors remain unknown. Using immunoSEQ multiplex PCR, the repertoire was profiled, and TCRdb retains in-frame clones only, with some absent. The sample includes tens of thousands of clones, roughly four fifths seen only once; the top ten take approximately 2.2%. Sequencing was performed on CD4+ T cells from PBMCs cultured without peptide, taken after COVID-19 vaccination. Every receptor here comes from a human donor who received a COVID-19 vaccine. Each CDR3 is given with its conserved first and last residue. The D gene is left open where the match is weak. Size is omitted from some rows. Given values are once, few, many or a class for expanded clones.

TRBJ2-2 - TRBV7-3 - CASSLNPRTTGELFF TGTGCCAGCAGCTTAAATCCTCGAACCACCGGGGAGCTGTTTTTT
TRBJ2-3 - TRBV18 - CASSPLNTGNRGLTDTQYF TGTGCCAGCTCACCACTTAATACCGGGAACAGGGGACTCACAGATACGCAGTATTTT
TRBJ1-1 - TRBV11-3 - CASSRGGHTEAFF TGTGCCAGCAGCCGGGGAGGTCACACTGAAGCTTTCTTT
TRBJ2-1 - TRBV15 - CATSRDLSGGIDEQFF TGTGCCACCAGCAGAGATCTGAGCGGCGGGATAGATGAGCAGTTCTTC
TRBJ1-5 - TRBV4-1 - CASSQRVMGDIMGNQPQHF TGCGCCAGCAGCCAACGGGTTATGGGGGACATCATGGGCAATCAGCCCCAGCATTTT
TRBJ1-4 TRBD1 TRBV6-6 - CASRPQGATNEKLFF TGTGCCAGCAGGCCCCAGGGGGCAACTAATGAAAAACTGTTTTTT
TRBJ1-5 - TRBV6-5 - CATLGPLRSQPQHF TGTGCCACCTTGGGACCCCTAAGGAGTCAGCCCCAGCATTTT
TRBJ1-4 - TRBV5-5 once CASSPGRLGEKLFF TGTGCCAGCAGCCCCGGTAGACTAGGAGAAAAACTGTTTTTT
TRBJ2-1 TRBD1 TRBV5-1 - CASSLIPGDRDEQFF TGCGCCAGCAGCTTGATCCCAGGGGACAGGGATGAGCAGTTCTTC
TRBJ1-1 - TRBV5-1 - CASSFERLRQVGNTEAFF TGCGCCAGCAGCTTCGAAAGACTAAGACAAGTCGGGAACACTGAAGCTTTCTTT
TRBJ1-1 - TRBV10-3 - CAISESSGPTEAFF TGTGCCATCAGTGAGTCCTCTGGGCCGACTGAAGCTTTCTTT
TRBJ2-3 TRBD2 TRBV29-1 - CSVSSGGITDTQYF TGCAGCGTTTCAAGCGGGGGGATCACAGATACGCAGTATTTT
TRBJ2-1 TRBD2 TRBV7-2 - CASSSPGGGNEQFF TGTGCCAGCAGCTCCCCGGGGGGGGGAAATGAGCAGTTCTTC
TRBJ2-2 - TRBV5-1 few CASSPQGTGELFF TGCGCCAGCAGCCCACAGGGCACCGGGGAGCTGTTTTTT
TRBJ1-3 - TRBV10-1 - CASSLGNTIYF TGCGCCAGCTCTCTTGGGAACACCATATATTTT
TRBJ1-1 TRBD1 TRBV29-1 - CSVRQGGNTEAFF TGCAGCGTGCGACAGGGGGGGAACACTGAAGCTTTCTTT
TRBJ1-2 - TRBV5-1 - CASSEAPLDYGYTF TGCGCCAGCAGCGAAGCCCCGTTGGACTATGGCTACACCTTC
TRBJ2-3 - TRBV29-1 - CSVRDLPPDTQYF TGCAGCGTTCGGGACCTACCCCCAGATACGCAGTATTTT
TRBJ2-2 - TRBV6-2/TRBV6-3 - CASSWANTGELFF TGTGCCAGCAGTTGGGCGAACACCGGGGAGCTGTTTTTT
TRBJ1-1 - TRBV18 - CASSPPSRSYAFF TGTGCCAGCTCACCACCGAGTAGGTCTTATGCTTTCTTT
TRBJ1-3 - TRBV9 - CASSVDQSGRNTIYF TGTGCCAGCAGCGTAGATCAGTCAGGGAGAAACACCATATATTTT
TRBJ1-2 - TRBV4-2 - CASSQEVQGSYGYTF TGTGCCAGCAGCCAAGAGGTACAGGGTTCCTATGGCTACACCTTC
TRBJ2-3 - TRBV6-5 - CASTLQGGFTDTQYF TGTGCCAGCACACTACAGGGCGGCTTCACAGATACGCAGTATTTT
TRBJ2-5 TRBD2 TRBV7-2 - CASSLETSGGRETQYF TGTGCCAGCAGCTTAGAAACTAGCGGGGGCCGGGAGACCCAGTACTTC
TRBJ1-5 - TRBV12-3/TRBV12-4 - CASSRGVQPQHF TGTGCCAGCAGTCGAGGGGTTCAGCCCCAGCATTTT
TRBJ2-3 - TRBV10-1 - CASRGVSTDTQYF TGCGCCAGCAGGGGAGTTTCCACAGATACGCAGTATTTT
TRBJ2-2 - TRBV19 - CASSMGHQNTGELFF TGTGCCAGTAGTATGGGACATCAGAACACCGGGGAGCTGTTTTTT
TRBJ2-2 TRBD1 TRBV18 - CASSPRAGGTGELFF TGTGCCAGCTCACCACGGGCAGGGGGTACCGGGGAGCTGTTTTTT
TRBJ1-1 TRBD1 TRBV9 - CASSPGTGGFFTEAFF TGTGCCAGCAGCCCCGGGACAGGGGGCTTTTTCACTGAAGCTTTCTTT
TRBJ1-1 - TRBV18 - CASSPSGNTEAFF TGTGCCAGCTCACCCTCGGGGAACACTGAAGCTTTCTTT
TRBJ2-6 - TRBV7-3 - CASSKGGSSGANVLTF TGTGCCAGCAGCAAGGGGGGTAGCTCTGGGGCCAACGTCCTGACTTTC
TRBJ1-6 TRBD1 TRBV19 - CASSRTGQGRFNSPLHF TGTGCCAGTAGTCGGACAGGACAGGGGAGATTTAATTCACCCCTCCACTTT
TRBJ2-2 - TRBV2 - CASSEQTNTGELFF TGTGCCAGCAGTGAGCAGACGAACACCGGGGAGCTGTTTTTT
TRBJ2-3 - TRBV5-1 - CASSFVVSDTQYF TGCGCCAGCAGCTTCGTGGTTTCAGATACGCAGTATTTT
TRBJ1-4 - TRBV5-1 - CASSLGRGTVKNEKLFF TGCGCCAGCAGCTTGGGCCGCGGGACCGTTAAAAATGAAAAACTGTTTTTT
TRBJ1-2 - TRBV29-1 - CSVVVGGSYGYTF TGCAGCGTTGTGGTCGGGGGAAGCTATGGCTACACCTTC
TRBJ1-3 - TRBV27 once CASSLPGHWNFSGNTIYF TGTGCCAGCAGTTTACCGGGACATTGGAACTTCTCTGGAAACACCATATATTTT
TRBJ2-3 - TRBV19 - CASISSTERKTDTQYF TGTGCCAGTATATCGTCGACAGAAAGGAAAACAGATACGCAGTATTTT
TRBJ2-5 - TRBV5-6 - CASTTTVIGKTQYF TGTGCCAGCACCACAACAGTCATTGGAAAGACCCAGTACTTC
TRBJ1-3 - TRBV18 - CASSSDPLGGSSGNTIYF TGTGCCAGCTCATCCGACCCTTTAGGCGGGAGCTCTGGAAACACCATATATTTT
TRBJ2-2 - TRBV6-2/TRBV6-3 - CASSYLLGRATGELFF TGTGCCAGCAGTTACCTTCTGGGCAGGGCCACCGGGGAGCTGTTTTTT
TRBJ2-2 TRBD1 TRBV7-3 - CASSLNPGRGRTGELFF TGTGCCAGCAGCTTAAACCCCGGCAGGGGGCGGACCGGGGAGCTGTTTTTT
TRBJ1-5 - TRBV27 - CASSTTGISNQPQHF TGTGCCAGCAGTACTACAGGGATTAGCAATCAGCCCCAGCATTTT
TRBJ2-3 TRBD2 TRBV7-3 - CASSLSYRLGGDTDTQYF TGTGCCAGCAGCTTATCTTACCGTCTTGGGGGGGACACAGATACGCAGTATTTT
TRBJ1-1 - TRBV2 - CASCYWGSSTEAFF TGTGCCAGCTGCTATTGGGGGTCGTCCACTGAAGCTTTCTTT
TRBJ1-2 TRBD1 TRBV2 - CASRDRGPDGYTF TGTGCCAGCAGGGACAGGGGGCCAGATGGCTACACCTTC
TRBJ1-5 - TRBV7-2 - CASSLMGMGNQPQHF TGTGCCAGCAGCTTAATGGGTATGGGCAATCAGCCCCAGCATTTT
TRBJ2-2 - TRBV19 - CASSTVRGNTGELFF TGTGCCAGTAGTACGGTTCGGGGGAACACCGGGGAGCTGTTTTTT
TRBJ1-1 TRBD1 TRBV5-1 few CASKGQGQSTEAFF TGCGCCAGCAAAGGACAGGGTCAGAGCACTGAAGCTTTCTTT
TRBJ2-1 - TRBV7-2 - CASSLGQYNEQFF TGTGCCAGCAGCTTGGGACAATACAATGAGCAGTTCTTC
TRBJ1-1 - TRBV29-1 - CSVQLGGTEAFF TGCAGCGTGCAGTTAGGGGGCACTGAAGCTTTCTTT
TRBJ2-1 - TRBV5-1 - CASSRSGTLVKIRGYNEQFF TGCGCCAGCAGCAGATCCGGGACCCTCGTGAAGATCAGGGGCTACAATGAGCAGTTCTTC
TRBJ1-6 - TRBV10-3 - CAISESGSSYNSPLHF TGTGCCATCAGTGAGTCTGGGAGCTCCTATAATTCACCCCTCCACTTT
TRBJ1-6 - TRBV6-5 - CASSYSPGLGAPLHF TGTGCCAGCAGTTATTCCCCGGGACTGGGGGCACCCCTCCACTTT